This T cell receptor beta chain derives from a study of patients and donors after allogeneic stem cell transplantation. TCRdb reanalysed the RT-PCR reads using MiXCR and keeps one entry per CDR3 protein. The sample includes about 110,000 distinct CDR3 sequences, around 33% of them seen just once. The V end lost 4 bases, the J end lost 2 bases, and 17 bases lay between the germline ends. In germline, CDR1 is LNHDA, CDR2 SQIVND (reference sequence). There are 16 residues in the CDR3. The TCR was taken from a human donor who was either an allogeneic HSCT recipient or a stem cell or donor lymphocyte infusion donor (not recorded which). It is not recorded whose cells these are; they may come from a transplant donor. Sequenced material: blood, either unsorted or a sorted T cell fraction (not recorded which). The rearrangement uses TRBV19 and TRBJ1-1, with D unclear. The CDR3 bases are TGTGCCAGTAGTACCCCCGGGAATCCTGGTAACACTGAAGCTTTCTTT. Translation: CASSTPGNPGNTEAFF.